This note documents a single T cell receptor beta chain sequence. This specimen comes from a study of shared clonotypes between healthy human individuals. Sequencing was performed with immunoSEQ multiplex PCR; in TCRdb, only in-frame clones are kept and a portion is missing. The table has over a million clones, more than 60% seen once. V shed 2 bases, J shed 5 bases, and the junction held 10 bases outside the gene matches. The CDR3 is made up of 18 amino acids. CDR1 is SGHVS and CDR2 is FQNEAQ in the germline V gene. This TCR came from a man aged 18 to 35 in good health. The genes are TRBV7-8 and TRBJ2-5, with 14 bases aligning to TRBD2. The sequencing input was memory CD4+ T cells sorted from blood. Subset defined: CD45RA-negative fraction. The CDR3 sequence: CASSLLTGTSGRGETQYF. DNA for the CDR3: TGTGCCAGCAGCTTACTCACCGGGACTAGCGGGAGAGGGGAGACCCAGTACTTC.